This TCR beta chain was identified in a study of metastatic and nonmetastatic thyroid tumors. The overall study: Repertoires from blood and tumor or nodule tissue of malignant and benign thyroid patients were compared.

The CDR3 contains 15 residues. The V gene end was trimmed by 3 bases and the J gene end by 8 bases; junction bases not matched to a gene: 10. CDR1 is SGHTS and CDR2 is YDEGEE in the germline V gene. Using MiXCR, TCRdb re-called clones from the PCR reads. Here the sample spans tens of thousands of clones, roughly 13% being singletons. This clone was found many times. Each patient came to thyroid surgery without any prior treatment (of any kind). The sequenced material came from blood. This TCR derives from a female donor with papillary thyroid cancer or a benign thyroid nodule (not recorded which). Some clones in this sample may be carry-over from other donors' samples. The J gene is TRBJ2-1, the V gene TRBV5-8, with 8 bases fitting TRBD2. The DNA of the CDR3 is TGTGCCAGCAGCTCCGGGAGGGGGGTTGGAGATGAGCAGTTCTTC. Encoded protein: CASSSGRGVGDEQFF.